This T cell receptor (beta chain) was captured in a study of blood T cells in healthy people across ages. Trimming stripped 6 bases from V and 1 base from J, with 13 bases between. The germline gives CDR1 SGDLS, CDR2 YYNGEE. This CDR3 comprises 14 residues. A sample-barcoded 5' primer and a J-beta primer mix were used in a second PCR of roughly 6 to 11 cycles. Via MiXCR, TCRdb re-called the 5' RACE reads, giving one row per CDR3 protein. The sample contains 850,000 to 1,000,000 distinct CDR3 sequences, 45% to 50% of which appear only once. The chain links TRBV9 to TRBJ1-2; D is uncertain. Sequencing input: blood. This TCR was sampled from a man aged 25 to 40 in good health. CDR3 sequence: CASNRVPSNYGYTF. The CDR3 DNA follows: TGTGCCAGCAATCGGGTTCCCAGTAACTATGGCTACACCTTC.